One and the same sample provided the 2 T cell receptor beta chains below, sequenced in a study of blood T cell repertoires in COVID-19 (dated by TCRdb to the early 2020s). Receptor amplification or capture employed the immunoSEQ multiplex PCR assay. This is the immuneACCESS table as TCRdb keeps it, with only in-frame sequences that have V and J called. A part of the clones is gone; compared with another copy, unresolved V genes explain less than half, and the rest is unexplained. The sample contains about 200,000 clones, more than 85% of them found a single time. Clones ranked in the top ten supply around 3% of the sample. The sample was peripheral blood. Receptor source: a man aged 55 to 70 with acute or convalescent COVID-19.

The gene calls are TRBV21-1 and TRBJ1-1; the D call in the table, TRBD1, was not verified against the DNA. TRBV21-1 is noted as a pseudogene. CDR3 size: 15 residues. CDR3 loop: CASSPLGEGANEAFF. CDR3 DNA: TGTGCCAGCAGCCCCCTAGGAGAGGGGGCCAATGAAGCTTTCTTT.

The chain has TRBV5-3 and TRBJ2-7, with D tentatively TRBD1 (5 bases). TRBV5-3 has ORF status, its function being uncertain. The CDR3 is 14 residues long. Trimming cost V 1 base and J 2 bases, with 10 bases left between them. The CDR3 loop is CARSLIDRTYEQYF. The CDR3 bases are TGTGCCAGAAGCTTGATCGACAGAACCTACGAGCAGTACTTC.